Listed below are T cell receptor beta chains from one sample, sequenced in a study of spatial heterogeneity in lung cancer. TCRdb re-derived calls from the 5' RACE reads in MiXCR, one entry per CDR3 protein. The repertoire holds some 87,000 distinct CDR3 sequences, with approximately 8.5% as singletons. The input for sequencing was PBMCs, taken at surgery. These receptors were collected from a male donor with early-stage non-small cell lung cancer. The CDR3 runs from the conserved cysteine through the conserved F or W. The order of the fields is J gene, D gene, clone size, V gene, CDR3 length, CDR3 DNA, CDR3 protein. The D gene is left open where the match is weak. The size of a clone is reported for some rows only, either as once, few or many, or as a class for expanded clones.

>TRBJ2-1|.|.|TRBV7-9|19
TGTGCCAGCAGCTTAGCAAAGGGGGTACTTGCGGATACCTACAATGAGCAGTTCTTC
CASSLAKGVLADTYNEQFF
>TRBJ2-7|.|.|TRBV6-5|15
TGTGCCAGCAGTTACTCGATATTGGACCGCCTGGAACCGTACTTC
CASSYSILDRLEPYF
>TRBJ2-6|.|few|TRBV6-6|15
TGTGCCAGCAGTTCCCATCAGACTGGGGCCAACGTCCTGACTTTC
CASSSHQTGANVLTF
>TRBJ1-2|.|few|TRBV10-3|13
TGTGCCATCAGTGAGAAACAGGGATATGGCTACACCTTC
CAISEKQGYGYTF
>TRBJ2-2|.|many|TRBV28|15
TGTGCCGGCTCCCCTCCCGGGAAGAACACCGGGGAGCTGTTTTTT
CAGSPPGKNTGELFF
>TRBJ2-5|.|many|TRBV10-3|15
TGTGCCATCAGTGATCCCACCGGGACCCAAGAGACCCAGTACTTC
CAISDPTGTQETQYF
>TRBJ2-2|.|few|TRBV29-1|11
TGCAGCGTCCGAGACCGGCGGGAGCTGTTTTTT
CSVRDRRELFF
>TRBJ2-5|.|few|TRBV9|14
TGTGCCAGCAGCGTAGCAGGTCGGGGTCTAACCCAGTACTTC
CASSVAGRGLTQYF
>TRBJ1-5|.|many|TRBV2|13
TGTGCCAGCAGTCCCGCCGGGGGTCAGCCCCAGCATTTT
CASSPAGGQPQHF
>TRBJ2-3|TRBD2|few|TRBV10-3|15
TGTGCCATCAGACCGACTAGCGGAGGCACAGATACGCAGTATTTT
CAIRPTSGGTDTQYF
>TRBJ2-3|TRBD2|.|TRBV5-1|15
TGCGCCAGCAGCTGGGGACTAGCGGGAAGAGATACGCAGTATTTT
CASSWGLAGRDTQYF
>TRBJ2-5|.|.|TRBV7-3|15
TGTGCCAGCAGCCCCCGAGGCAGGCCCCAAGAGACCCAGTACTTC
CASSPRGRPQETQYF
>TRBJ2-5|.|.|TRBV15|15
TGTGCCACCAGCAGGTTGTGGCGGGCAGGCGAGACCCAGTACTTC
CATSRLWRAGETQYF
>TRBJ2-5|TRBD2|many|TRBV7-9|15
TGTGCCAGCAGCCCCAGCGGGGGGTTCATAGAGACCCAGTACTTC
CASSPSGGFIETQYF
>TRBJ2-1|TRBD1|.|TRBV2|13
TGTGCCAGCAATGACAGGGGCCCCGATGAGCAGTTCTTC
CASNDRGPDEQFF
>TRBJ1-1|TRBD1|many|TRBV29-1|13
TGCAGCTTTACCAGGGGGCTGAACACTGAAGCTTTCTTT
CSFTRGLNTEAFF
>TRBJ2-5|.|many|TRBV21-1|13
TGTGCCAGCAGCAATGTCAGGCGGGAGACCCAGTACTTC
CASSNVRRETQYF
>TRBJ1-4|.|many|TRBV15|15
TGTGCCACCAGCAGAGATGTACAGACTGATGAAAAACTGTTTTTT
CATSRDVQTDEKLFF